This T cell receptor beta chain comes out of a study of blood T cell repertoires in COVID-19. Looking at the study overall: Some COVID-19 samples were acute and others convalescent; all came from the United States, Italy and Spain. T cells, B-cell-depleted T cells, or PBMCs supplied cDNA or gDNA.

The CDR3 spans 16 residues. Trimming removed 4 bases from V and 6 bases from J, with 22 bases in between. CDR1 is SGHRS and CDR2 is YFSETQ in the germline V gene. As originally analysed: Amplified reference gene primers provided the basis for estimating nucleated cell counts. TCRdb keeps only in-frame clones here, not all; method: immunoSEQ multiplex PCR. D and trimming were read from the DNA, whereas the V and J calls and clone size are those reported in that table. The table lists roughly 180,000 clones, 80% to 90% of them singletons. The Seattle patients joined while their infection was active and were tracked longitudinally afterward.

The receptor comes from a woman between 50 and 59 years old with COVID-19, enrolled during active disease. Material for sequencing was peripheral blood. The V and J genes are TRBV5-1 and TRBJ1-2; D gene ambiguous. The CDR3 sequence is CASSPQRRAGGDGYTF. CDR3 DNA: TGCGCCAGCAGCCCCCAGAGAAGAGCGGGTGGCGATGGCTACACCTTC.